This paragraph covers one T cell receptor (beta chain) sequence. A single count supports this clone. The antigen this receptor binds is unknown. Base-call qualities are not available, and no considerably larger clone is one nucleotide away. Each collaborating institution followed its own protocols to collect whole blood in K2EDTA tubes. Collaborator samples were shipped for TCRbeta analysis as frozen whole blood, isolated PBMCs, or DNA extracted from either sample type. TCRbeta CDR3 regions were amplified from genomic DNA by means of the immunoSEQ Assay, a bias-controlled multiplex PCR. In the authors' own workflow: Within the assay, amplification of reference gene primers was used to estimate how many nucleated cells each sample contained. To quantify the absolute abundance of each unique TCRbeta CDR3 rearrangement, sequence reads were collapsed and filtered. For each sample, productive Simpson clonality was calculated by taking the square root of Simpson's diversity index across productive rearrangements. This is the immuneACCESS table as TCRdb keeps it, with only in-frame sequences that have V and J called. A part of the clones is gone; compared with another copy, unresolved V genes explain less than half, and the rest is unexplained. The DNA was the basis for D and trimming; V, J and clone size are from that table. For this sample the table gives approximately 150,000 clones, of which 79% were detected only once. Of the sample, 8.6% is held by the ten largest clones.

The sample is drawn from a study of blood T cell repertoires in COVID-19 (dated by TCRdb to 2018 to 2021). Notes on the research overall: The collaborator samples originated in the United States, Italy and Spain and spanned the acute and convalescent phases of COVID-19. The repertoires were made available in a free public database intended to serve as a resource for research on the immune response to SARS-CoV-2. Subjects who had been exposed to COVID-19, were actively infected with it, or had recovered from it provided the deeply sampled blood TCRbeta repertoires that made up the dataset. Where HLA class I and class II types were available, the types were taken from metadata supplied by the sample provider, not from assay-based typing. The samples were drawn from the first 160 participants of the ongoing ImmuneRACE study and from about 1,200 subjects provided by 6 global collaborators. The material from the prospective study consisted of cDNA or gDNA derived from T cells, B-cell-depleted T cells, or PBMCs. Nearly every sample came with metadata listing a de-identified subject ID, COVID-19 status, age in years and sex.

The CDR3 spans 16 residues, from the cysteine through the phenylalanine. Only the CDR3 DNA is retained, 48 bases long and in frame from the first base. Reading the germline V gene gives CDR1 MDHEN and CDR2 SYDVKM. V drops 3 bases and J drops 2 bases, leaving 15 bases in between. What the work shows at the level of the full study, not this receptor alone: How much clinical and demographic metadata was included differed by source and by participant, and the metadata was provided uncurated.

The clonotype originates from a man aged 50 to 60 with active or convalescent COVID-19. What was sequenced was peripheral blood. The chain is encoded by TRBV28 joined to TRBJ2-3, and the D gene may be TRBD1, 5 bases matching. The nucleotide sequence is given as TGTGCCAGCAGTTTGCAGGGTGGGCGGTTCACAGATACGCAGTATTTT. Translated, this gives CASSLQGGRFTDTQYF.